Below, one T cell receptor (beta chain) is given with its context. This sample was included in a study of blood T cell repertoires in COVID-19. Assay: immunoSEQ multiplex PCR; the TCRdb copy retains only in-frame clones and omits some. The sample gives roughly 150,000 clones, roughly 80% of which show up once; over 7% is in the top ten. The CDR3 has 14 residues. CDR1 and CDR2 from the germline V gene are MGHRA and YSYEKL. Trimming left V 1 base short and J 2 bases short, with 9 bases between. The J gene is TRBJ2-7, the V gene TRBV4-1; D is unresolved. Input material: peripheral blood. The source is a human donor in a cohort sampled during active COVID-19. CDR3 sequence: CASSQGPEAYEQYF. The CDR3 nucleotides are TGCGCCAGCAGCCAAGGCCCCGAGGCCTACGAGCAGTACTTC.